The T cell receptor beta chain described here comes from a study of blood T cell repertoires in COVID-19. This clone was recorded once. V lost 2 bases and J 1 base, leaving 7 bases between the germline ends. The V gene's germline CDR1 is MDHEN and CDR2 SYDVKM. This CDR3 has 14 amino acids. Authors' analysis steps: Estimated nucleated cell counts came from reference gene primer amplification. The repertoire was sequenced with immunoSEQ multiplex PCR; TCRdb's copy has only in-frame clones and lacks some. The V and J calls and clone size are taken from that table; D and trimming were inferred from the DNA. This table holds around 130,000 clones, about 83% found once.

Sequenced input: peripheral blood. V and J are TRBV28 and TRBJ2-3; D is unresolved. This receptor was obtained from a man in his fifties with acute or convalescent COVID-19. The CDR3 DNA follows: TGTGCCAGCAGTTTAGAGATTCGCACAGATACGCAGTATTTT. Translating it yields CASSLEIRTDTQYF.